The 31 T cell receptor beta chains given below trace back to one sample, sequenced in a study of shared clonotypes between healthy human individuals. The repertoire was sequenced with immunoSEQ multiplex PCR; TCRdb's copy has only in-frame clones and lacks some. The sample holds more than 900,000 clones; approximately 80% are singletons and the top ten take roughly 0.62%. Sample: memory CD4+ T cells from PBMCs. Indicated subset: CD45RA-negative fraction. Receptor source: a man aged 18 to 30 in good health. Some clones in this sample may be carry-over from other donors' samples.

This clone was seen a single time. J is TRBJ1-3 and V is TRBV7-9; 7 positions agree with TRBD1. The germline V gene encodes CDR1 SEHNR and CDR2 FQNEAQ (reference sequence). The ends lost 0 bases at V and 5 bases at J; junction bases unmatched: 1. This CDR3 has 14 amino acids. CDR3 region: CASSLAGQRNTIYF. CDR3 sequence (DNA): TGTGCCAGCAGCTTAGCGGGACAGAGAAACACCATATATTTT.

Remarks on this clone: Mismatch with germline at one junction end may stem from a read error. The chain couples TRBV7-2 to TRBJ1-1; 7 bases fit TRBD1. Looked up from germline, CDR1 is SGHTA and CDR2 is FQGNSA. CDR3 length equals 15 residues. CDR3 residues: CASTLSQTGSTEAFF. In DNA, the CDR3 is TGTGCCAGCACCTTATCCCAGACAGGGTCCACTGAAGCTTTCTTT.

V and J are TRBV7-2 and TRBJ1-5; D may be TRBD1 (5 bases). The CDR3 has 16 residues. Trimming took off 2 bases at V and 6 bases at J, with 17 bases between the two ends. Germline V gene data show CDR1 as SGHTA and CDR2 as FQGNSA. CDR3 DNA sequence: TGTGCCAGCAGCTTATATGGGGGAGGGTACAGTCAGCCCCAGCATTTT. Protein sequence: CASSLYGGGYSQPQHF.

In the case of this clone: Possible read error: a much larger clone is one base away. The CDR3 spells CASSPPNTGELFF. The CDR3 DNA is TGTGCCAGCAGCCCCCCGAACACCGGGGAGCTGTTTTTT. This chain links TRBV5-6 with TRBJ2-2, with D hard to call. V dropped 4 bases and J dropped 0 bases, with 4 bases sitting between them. The CDR3 is made up of 13 amino acids. Germline-derived CDR1 and CDR2 are SGHDT and YYEEEE.

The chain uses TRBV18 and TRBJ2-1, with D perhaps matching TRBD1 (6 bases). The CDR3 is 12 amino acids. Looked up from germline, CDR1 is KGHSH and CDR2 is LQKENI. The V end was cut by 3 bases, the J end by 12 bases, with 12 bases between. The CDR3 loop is CASSPQGWGQFF. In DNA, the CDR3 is TGTGCCAGCTCACCTCAGGGGTGGGGGCAGTTCTTC.

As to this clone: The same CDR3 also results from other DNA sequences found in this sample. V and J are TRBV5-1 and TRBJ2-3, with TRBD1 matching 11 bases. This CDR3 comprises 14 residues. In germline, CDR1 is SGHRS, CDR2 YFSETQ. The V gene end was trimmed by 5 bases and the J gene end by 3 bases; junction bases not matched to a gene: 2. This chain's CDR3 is CASSWDRGTDTQYF. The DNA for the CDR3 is TGCGCCAGCAGTTGGGACAGGGGGACAGATACGCAGTATTTT.

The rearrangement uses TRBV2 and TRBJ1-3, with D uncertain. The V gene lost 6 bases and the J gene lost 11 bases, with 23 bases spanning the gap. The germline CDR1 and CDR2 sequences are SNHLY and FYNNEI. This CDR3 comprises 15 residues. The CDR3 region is CASRPKGNRGRAIYF. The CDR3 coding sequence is TGTGCCAGCAGGCCAAAGGGAAATCGAGGTCGCGCCATATATTTT.

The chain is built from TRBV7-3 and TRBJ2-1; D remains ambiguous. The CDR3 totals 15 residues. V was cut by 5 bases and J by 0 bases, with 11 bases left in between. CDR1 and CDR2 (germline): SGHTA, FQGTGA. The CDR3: CASSPRSSSYNEQFF. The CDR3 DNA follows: TGTGCCAGCAGCCCTCGTTCCAGCTCCTACAATGAGCAGTTCTTC.

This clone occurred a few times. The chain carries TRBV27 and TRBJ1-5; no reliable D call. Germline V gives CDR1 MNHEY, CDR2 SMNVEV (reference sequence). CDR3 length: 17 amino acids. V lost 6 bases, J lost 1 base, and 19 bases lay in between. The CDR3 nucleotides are TGTGCCAGCAGGCGTCAGGTGAGCGAATCGAGCAATCAGCCCCAGCATTTT. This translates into CASRRQVSESSNQPQHF.

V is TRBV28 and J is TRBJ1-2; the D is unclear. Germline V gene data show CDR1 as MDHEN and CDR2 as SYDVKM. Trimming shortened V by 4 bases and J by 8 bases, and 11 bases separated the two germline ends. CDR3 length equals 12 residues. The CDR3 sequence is CASSSERRGYTF. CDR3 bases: TGTGCCAGCAGTTCAGAGCGGCGGGGCTACACCTTC.

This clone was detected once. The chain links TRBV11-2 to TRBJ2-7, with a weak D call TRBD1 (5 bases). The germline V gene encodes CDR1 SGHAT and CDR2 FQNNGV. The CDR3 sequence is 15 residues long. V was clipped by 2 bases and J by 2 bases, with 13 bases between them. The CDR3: CASSLTLGAPYEQYF. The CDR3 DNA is TGTGCCAGCAGCTTAACCCTAGGGGCCCCCTACGAGCAGTACTTC. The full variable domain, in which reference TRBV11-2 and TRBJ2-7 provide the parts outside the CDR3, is EAGVAQSPRYKIIEKRQSVAFWCNPISGHATLYWYQQILGQGPKLLIQFQNNGVVDDSQLPKDRFSAERLKGVDSTLKIQPAKLEDSAVYLCASSLTLGAPYEQYFGPGTRLTVT.

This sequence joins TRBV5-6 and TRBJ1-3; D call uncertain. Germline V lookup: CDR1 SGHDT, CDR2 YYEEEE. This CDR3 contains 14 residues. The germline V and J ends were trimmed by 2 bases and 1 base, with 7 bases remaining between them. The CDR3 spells CASSFRYSGNTIYF. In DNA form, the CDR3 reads TGTGCCAGCAGCTTCAGGTATTCTGGAAACACCATATATTTT.

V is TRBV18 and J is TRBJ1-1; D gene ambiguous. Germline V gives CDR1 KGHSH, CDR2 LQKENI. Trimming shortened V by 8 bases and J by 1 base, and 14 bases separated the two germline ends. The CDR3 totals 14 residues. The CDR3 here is CASAPTLGNTEAFF. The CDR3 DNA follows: TGTGCCAGCGCTCCAACCTTGGGGAACACTGAAGCTTTCTTT. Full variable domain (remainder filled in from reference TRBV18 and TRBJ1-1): NAGVMQNPRHLVRRRGQEARLRCSPMKGHSHVYWYRQLPEEGLKFMVYLQKENIIDESGMPKERFSAEFPKEGPSILRIQQVVRGDSAAYFCASAPTLGNTEAFFGQGTRLTVV.

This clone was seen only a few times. DNA for the CDR3: TGTGCCAGCAGTTACTCAAGTCAGGGGGTTACTGAAGCTTTCTTT. Amino acids: CASSYSSQGVTEAFF. The V and J genes are TRBV6-5 and TRBJ1-1, with TRBD1 matching 7 bases. Germline CDR1 is MNHEY and CDR2 is SVGAGI. This CDR3 has 15 amino acids. V shed 0 bases and J 5 bases; nucleotides not matched to a gene: 6.

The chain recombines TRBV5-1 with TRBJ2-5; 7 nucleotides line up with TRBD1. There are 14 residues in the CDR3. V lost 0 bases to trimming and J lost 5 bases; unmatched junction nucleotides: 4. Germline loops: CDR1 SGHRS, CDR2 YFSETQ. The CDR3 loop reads CASSLGQGVETQYF. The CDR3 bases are TGCGCCAGCAGCTTGGGTCAGGGGGTCGAGACCCAGTACTTC.

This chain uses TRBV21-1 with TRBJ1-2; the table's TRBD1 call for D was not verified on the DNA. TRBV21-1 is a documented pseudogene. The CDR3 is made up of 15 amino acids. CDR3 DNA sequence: TGTGCCAGCAGCAAACAGGGGCCCGGTCCCTATGGCTACACCTTC. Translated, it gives CASSKQGPGPYGYTF.

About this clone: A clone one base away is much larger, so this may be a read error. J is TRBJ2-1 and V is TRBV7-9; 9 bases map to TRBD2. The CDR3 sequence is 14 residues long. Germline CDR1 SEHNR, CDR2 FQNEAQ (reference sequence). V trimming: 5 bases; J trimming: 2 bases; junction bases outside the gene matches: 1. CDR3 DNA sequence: TGTGCCAGCAGCCCTAGCGGGGCCTACAATGAGCAGTTCTTC. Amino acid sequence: CASSPSGAYNEQFF. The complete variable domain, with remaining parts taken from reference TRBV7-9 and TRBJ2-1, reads DTGVSQNPRHKITKRGQNVTFRCDPISEHNRLYWYRQTLGQGPEFLTYFQNEAQLEKSRLLSDRFSAERPKGSFSTLEIQRTEQGDSAMYLCASSPSGAYNEQFFGPGTRLTVL.

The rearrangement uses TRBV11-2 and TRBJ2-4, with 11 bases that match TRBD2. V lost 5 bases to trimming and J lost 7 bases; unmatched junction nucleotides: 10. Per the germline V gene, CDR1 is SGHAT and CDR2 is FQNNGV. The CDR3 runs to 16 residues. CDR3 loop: CASSLGSSGRTNIQYF. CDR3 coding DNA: TGTGCCAGCAGCCTAGGTTCTAGCGGGAGGACCAACATTCAGTACTTC.

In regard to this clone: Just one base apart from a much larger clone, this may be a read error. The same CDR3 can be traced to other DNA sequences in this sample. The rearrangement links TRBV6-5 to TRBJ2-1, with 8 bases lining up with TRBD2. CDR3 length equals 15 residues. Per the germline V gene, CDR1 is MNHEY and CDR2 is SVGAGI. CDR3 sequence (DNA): TGCGCCAGCAGTTACAGGCGGGAGGTTCCCAATGAGCAGTTCTTC. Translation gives CASSYRREVPNEQFF.

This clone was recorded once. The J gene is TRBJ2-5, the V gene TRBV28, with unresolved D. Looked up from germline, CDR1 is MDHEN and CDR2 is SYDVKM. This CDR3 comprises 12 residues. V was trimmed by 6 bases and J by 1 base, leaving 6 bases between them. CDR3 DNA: TGTGCCAGCAGGGAACTCCAAGAGACCCAGTACTTC. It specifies CASRELQETQYF.

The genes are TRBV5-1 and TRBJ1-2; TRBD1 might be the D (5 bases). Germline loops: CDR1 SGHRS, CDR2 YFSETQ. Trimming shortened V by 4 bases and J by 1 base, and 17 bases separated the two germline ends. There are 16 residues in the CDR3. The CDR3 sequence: CASSPAGGARNYGYTF. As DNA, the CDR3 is TGCGCCAGCAGCCCGGCGGGAGGGGCTCGTAACTATGGCTACACCTTC.

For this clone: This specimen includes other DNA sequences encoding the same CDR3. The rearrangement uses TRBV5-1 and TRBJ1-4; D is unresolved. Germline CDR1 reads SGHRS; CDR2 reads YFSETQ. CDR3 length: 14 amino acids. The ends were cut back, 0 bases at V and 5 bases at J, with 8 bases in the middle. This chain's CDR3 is CASSLAVGNEKLFF. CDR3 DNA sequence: TGCGCCAGCAGCTTGGCCGTCGGGAATGAAAAACTGTTTTTT.

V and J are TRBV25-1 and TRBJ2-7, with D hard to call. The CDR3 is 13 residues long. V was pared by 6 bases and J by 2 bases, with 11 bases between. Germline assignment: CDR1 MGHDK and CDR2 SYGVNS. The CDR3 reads CASRKPGAYEQYF. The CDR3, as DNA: TGTGCCAGCAGGAAACCGGGCGCCTACGAGCAGTACTTC.

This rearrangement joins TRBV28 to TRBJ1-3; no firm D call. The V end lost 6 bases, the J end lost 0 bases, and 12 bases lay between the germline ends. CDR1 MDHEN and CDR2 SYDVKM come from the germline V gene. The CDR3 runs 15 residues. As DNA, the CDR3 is TGTGCCAGCAGACGGTCCACTAACTCTGGAAACACCATATATTTT. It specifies CASRRSTNSGNTIYF.

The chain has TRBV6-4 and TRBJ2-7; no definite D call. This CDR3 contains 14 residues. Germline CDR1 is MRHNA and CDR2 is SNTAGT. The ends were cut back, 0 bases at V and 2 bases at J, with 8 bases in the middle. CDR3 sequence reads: CASSDSSLPYEQYF. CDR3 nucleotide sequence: TGTGCCAGCAGTGACTCAAGCCTCCCCTACGAGCAGTACTTC.

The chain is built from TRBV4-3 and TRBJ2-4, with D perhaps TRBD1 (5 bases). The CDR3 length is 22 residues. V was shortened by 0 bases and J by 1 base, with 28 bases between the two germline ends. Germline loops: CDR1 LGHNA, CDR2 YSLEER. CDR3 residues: CASSQESARSGFSPGAKNIQYF. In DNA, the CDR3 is TGCGCCAGCAGCCAAGAAAGTGCCCGGTCAGGGTTTTCCCCCGGGGCCAAAAACATTCAGTACTTC.

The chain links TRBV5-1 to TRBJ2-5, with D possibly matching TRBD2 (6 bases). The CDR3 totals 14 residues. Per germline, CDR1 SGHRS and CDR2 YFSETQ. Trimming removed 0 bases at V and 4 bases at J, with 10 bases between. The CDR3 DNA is TGCGCCAGCAGCTTGGATGTCGGGGGAGAGACCCAGTACTTC. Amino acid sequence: CASSLDVGGETQYF.

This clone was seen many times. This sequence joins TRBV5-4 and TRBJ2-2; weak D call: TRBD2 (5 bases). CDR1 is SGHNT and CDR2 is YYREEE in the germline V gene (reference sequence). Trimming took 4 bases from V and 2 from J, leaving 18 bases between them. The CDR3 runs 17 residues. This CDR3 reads CASSRRPLVPNTGELFF. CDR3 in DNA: TGTGCCAGCAGCCGCCGTCCACTAGTGCCTAACACCGGGGAGCTGTTTTTT.

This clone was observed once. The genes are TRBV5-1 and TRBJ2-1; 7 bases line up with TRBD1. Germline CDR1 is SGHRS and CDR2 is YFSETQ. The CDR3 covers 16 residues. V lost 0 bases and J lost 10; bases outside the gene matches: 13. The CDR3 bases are TGCGCCAGCAGCTTGGGGGGGACAGCAATGACTGGAGAGCAGTTCTTC. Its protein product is CASSLGGTAMTGEQFF.

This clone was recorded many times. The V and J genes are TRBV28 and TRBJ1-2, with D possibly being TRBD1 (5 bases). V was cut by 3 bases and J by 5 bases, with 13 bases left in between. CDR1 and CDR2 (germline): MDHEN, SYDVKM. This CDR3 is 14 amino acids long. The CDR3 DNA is TGTGCCAGCAGTTTTTCCTGGGGGGGTTATGGCTACACCTTC. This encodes CASSFSWGGYGYTF.

The CDR3 DNA reads TGTGCCAGCAGTGAGCTAGCGGGAGGGTTAGGGACCCAGTACTTC. Protein product: CASSELAGGLGTQYF. The rearrangement links TRBV2 to TRBJ2-5, with 12 bases matching TRBD2. The J segment lost 7 bases and the V segment lost 3 bases, leaving 6 bases of the junction unmatched. From germline, CDR1 is SNHLY and CDR2 FYNNEI. The CDR3 is 15 residues long.